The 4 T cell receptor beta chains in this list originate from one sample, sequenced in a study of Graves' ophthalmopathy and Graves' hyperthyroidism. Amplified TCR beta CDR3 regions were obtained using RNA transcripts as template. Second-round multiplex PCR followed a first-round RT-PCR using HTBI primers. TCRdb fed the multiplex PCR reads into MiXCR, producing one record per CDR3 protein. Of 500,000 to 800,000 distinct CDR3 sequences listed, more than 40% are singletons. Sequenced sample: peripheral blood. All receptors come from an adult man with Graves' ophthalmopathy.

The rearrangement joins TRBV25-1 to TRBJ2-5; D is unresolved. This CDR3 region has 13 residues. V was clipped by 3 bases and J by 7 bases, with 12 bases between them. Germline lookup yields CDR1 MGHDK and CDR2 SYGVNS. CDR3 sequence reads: CASSELGYGTQYF. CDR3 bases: TGTGCCAGCAGTGAGTTGGGGTATGGGACCCAGTACTTC. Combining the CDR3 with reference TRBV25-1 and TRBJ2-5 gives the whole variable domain EADIYQTPRYLVIGTGKKITLECSQTMGHDKMYWYQQDPGMELHLIHYSYGVNSTEKGDLSSESTVSRIRTEHFPLTLESARPSHTSQYLCASSELGYGTQYFGPGTRLLVL.

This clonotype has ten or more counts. In DNA form, the CDR3 reads TGTGCCAGTCAGTACAGGGAGATGGAGACCCAGTACTTC. Residues: CASQYREMETQYF. J is TRBJ2-5 and V is TRBV7-9; possibly TRBD1 for D (6 bases). The CDR3 sequence is 13 residues long. From germline, CDR1 is SEHNR and CDR2 FQNEAQ (reference sequence). V lost 9 bases and J 5 bases, leaving 16 bases between the germline ends.

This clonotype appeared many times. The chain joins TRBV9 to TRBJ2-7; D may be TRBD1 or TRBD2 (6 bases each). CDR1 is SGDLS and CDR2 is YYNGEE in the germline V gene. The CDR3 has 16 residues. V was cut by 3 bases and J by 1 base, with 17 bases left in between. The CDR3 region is CASSAERWGASYEQYF. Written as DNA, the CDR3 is TGTGCCAGCAGCGCCGAGAGGTGGGGGGCTTCCTACGAGCAGTACTTC. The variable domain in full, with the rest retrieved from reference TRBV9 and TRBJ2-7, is DSGVTQTPKHLITATGQRVTLRCSPRSGDLSVYWYQQSLDQGLQFLIQYYNGEERAKGNILERFSAQQFPDLHSELNLSSLELGDSALYFCASSAERWGASYEQYFGPGTRLTVT.

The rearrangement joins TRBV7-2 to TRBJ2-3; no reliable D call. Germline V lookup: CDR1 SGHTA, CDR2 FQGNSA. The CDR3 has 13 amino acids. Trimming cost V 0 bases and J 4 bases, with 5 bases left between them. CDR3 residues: CASSLARPDTQYF. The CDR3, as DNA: TGTGCCAGCAGCTTAGCTCGCCCAGATACGCAGTATTTT. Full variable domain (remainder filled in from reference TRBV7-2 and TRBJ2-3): GAGVSQSPSNKVTEKGKDVELRCDPISGHTALYWYRQSLGQGLEFLIYFQGNSAPDKSGLPSDRFSAERTGGSVSTLTIQRTQQEDSAVYLCASSLARPDTQYFGPGTRLTVL.